This T cell receptor beta chain was obtained from a study of OX40 agonist ivuxolimab in advanced cancers. Sequenced by immunoSEQ multiplex PCR; TCRdb stores in-frame clones only, minus some. Seen here are around 16,000 clones, 75% to 95% observed once, and the top ten hold over 25%. Trimming pared 6 bases from V and 8 bases from J, leaving 17 bases between. This CDR3 contains 14 residues. Looked up from germline, CDR1 is MNHEY and CDR2 is SVGAGI. The source material was CD4+ or CD8+ T cells sorted from blood, sampled in a trial of the OX40 agonist ivuxolimab. The source of this sequence is an adult with an advanced solid tumor such as melanoma, head and neck, liver or kidney cancer. The V call is TRBV6-5, the J call TRBJ2-1; D is perhaps TRBD2 (5 bases). CDR3 protein: CASSWTAGGDEQFF. The DNA for the CDR3 is TGTGCCAGCAGCTGGACTGCCGGTGGCGATGAGCAGTTCTTC.